The 30 T cell receptor beta chains given below trace back to one sample, sequenced in a study of OX40 agonist ivuxolimab in advanced cancers. Data came from immunoSEQ multiplex PCR; TCRdb stores just in-frame clones and leaves some out. The data contain some 20,000 clones, approximately 76% of them seen just once; the ten biggest clones take up around half. Sequences were derived from CD4+ or CD8+ T cells sorted from blood, sampled in a trial of the OX40 agonist ivuxolimab. Receptors originate from an adult with an advanced solid tumor such as melanoma, head and neck, liver or kidney cancer.

This clone was seen only once. This chain joins TRBV11-3 and TRBJ1-1; tentative D call: TRBD1 (6 bases). The CDR3 loop spans 17 amino acids. CDR1 is SGHNT and CDR2 is YENEEA in the germline V gene. V was clipped by 5 bases and J by 1 base, with 20 bases between them. The CDR3 is CASSHGNQGPWNTEAFF. The CDR3 DNA sequence: TGTGCCAGCAGCCACGGGAACCAGGGGCCTTGGAACACTGAAGCTTTCTTT.

This clone occurred once. The genes are TRBV2 and TRBJ1-4; maybe TRBD1 (5 bases). Germline assignment: CDR1 SNHLY and CDR2 FYNNEI. This CDR3 is 14 amino acids long. Between the trimmed V and J ends, which lost 7 bases and 3 bases, there was a span of 12 bases. The CDR3 DNA sequence: TGTGCCAGCATGGTGGGGCAGCCTAATGAAAAACTGTTTTTT. Its translation is CASMVGQPNEKLFF.

There are a few counts of this clone. The rearrangement uses TRBV15 and TRBJ2-4; 8 nucleotides line up with TRBD2. This CDR3 comprises 15 residues. V dropped 3 bases and J dropped 6; count of bases not matched to a gene: 7. The germline CDR1 and CDR2 sequences are LNHNV and YYDKDF (reference sequence). This CDR3 reads CATSSSGGRGNIQYF. In nucleotides, the CDR3 is TGTGCCACCAGCAGTTCGGGGGGGCGAGGAAACATTCAGTACTTC.

The gene calls are TRBV4-2 and TRBJ2-7; TRBD2 aligns across 14 bases. V shed 3 bases, J shed 7 bases, and the junction held 5 bases outside the gene matches. There are 15 residues in the CDR3. Germline CDR1 LGHNA, CDR2 YNFKEQ. CDR3 residues: CASSQTSGGEREQYF. In DNA, the CDR3 is TGTGCCAGCAGCCAGACTAGCGGGGGGGAAAGAGAGCAGTACTTC.

V usage is TRBV27 and J usage is TRBJ2-2; possible D gene TRBD1, 6 bases. The ends were cut back, 4 bases at V and 4 bases at J, with 7 bases in the middle. This CDR3 contains 13 residues. CDR1 MNHEY and CDR2 SMNVEV come from the germline V gene (reference sequence). The CDR3 here is CASSYRATGELFF. CDR3 coding DNA: TGTGCCAGCAGTTACAGGGCCACCGGGGAGCTGTTTTTT.

The V call is TRBV19, the J call TRBJ2-1; 9 bases agree with TRBD1. Germline CDR1 LNHDA, CDR2 SQIVND (reference sequence). The CDR3 consists of 18 residues. Unmatched junction bases numbered 11, after V lost 5 bases and J lost 0 bases. CDR3 in DNA: TGTGCCAGTAGTGGCCCCCGGGACAGGGACAGCTCCTACAATGAGCAGTTCTTC. Amino acids: CASSGPRDRDSSYNEQFF.

The chain employs TRBV7-9 and TRBJ2-1; possible D gene TRBD2, 5 bases. The ends were cut back, 4 bases at V and 3 bases at J, with 16 bases in the middle. This CDR3 spans 16 amino acids. The germline gives CDR1 SEHNR, CDR2 FQNEAQ (reference sequence). The CDR3 loop is CASSSVQRSLYNEQFF. The CDR3 nucleotides are TGTGCCAGCAGCTCGGTTCAGCGGAGCCTCTACAATGAGCAGTTCTTC.

The rearrangement joins TRBV11-2 to TRBJ2-5, with 7 bases identical to TRBD2. J was trimmed by 5 bases and V by 4 bases; bases with no gene match: 7. CDR3 size: 14 residues. Germline CDR1 and CDR2: SGHAT and FQNNGV. The CDR3 DNA reads as TGTGCCAGCAGCTCCGGACTAGTGTGGGAGACCCAGTACTTC. Translating gives CASSSGLVWETQYF.

Concerning this clone: It is likely a read error: a sequence one base away is far more abundant. The chain links TRBV6-4 to TRBJ2-7; the match to TRBD2 covers 15 bases. The trim removed 2 bases at V and 2 bases at J, leaving 4 bases unmatched. The CDR3 totals 17 residues. Germline loops: CDR1 MRHNA, CDR2 SNTAGT. CDR3 residues: CASSDPGLAGGAYEQYF. DNA for the CDR3: TGTGCCAGCAGTGACCCCGGACTAGCGGGAGGGGCCTACGAGCAGTACTTC.

The chain has TRBV6-5 and TRBJ1-5; 10 positions match TRBD1. The CDR3 totals 15 residues. V trimming: 2 bases; J trimming: 7 bases; junction bases outside the gene matches: 5. Looked up from germline, CDR1 is MNHEY and CDR2 is SVGAGI. The CDR3 is CASSYRQGAGQPQHF. The CDR3 region has the DNA TGTGCCAGCAGTTACAGACAGGGGGCGGGACAGCCCCAGCATTTT.

V usage is TRBV4-3 and J usage is TRBJ1-1; no reliable D call. V dropped 0 bases and J dropped 1 base, with 9 bases sitting between them. CDR3 size: 15 residues. Germline lookup yields CDR1 LGHNA and CDR2 YSLEER. The CDR3 loop reads CASSQDRLRNTEAFF. CDR3 nucleotide sequence: TGCGCCAGCAGCCAAGATCGGCTAAGGAACACTGAAGCTTTCTTT.

The chain joins TRBV5-3 to TRBJ1-3, with 8 bases lining up with TRBD1. TRBV5-3 is an ORF for which the function is uncertain. V dropped 1 base and J dropped 8; count of bases not matched to a gene: 11. The length of the CDR3 is 16 residues. CDR3 nucleotides: TGTGCCAGAAGCTTGCCCGTCGACAGGGGTAAAGACACCATATATTTT. Translating gives CARSLPVDRGKDTIYF.

There are a few counts of this clone. For the CDR3, the DNA is TGTGCCAGCAGCCTACGGACGCAGGAGCAGTTCTTC. Encoded protein: CASSLRTQEQFF. The chain has TRBV5-4 and TRBJ2-1; D unclear. Trimming cost V 4 bases and J 10 bases, with 12 bases left between them. The CDR3 runs 12 residues. In germline, CDR1 is SGHNT, CDR2 YYREEE (reference sequence).

The V call is TRBV9, the J call TRBJ1-5; maybe TRBD1 (5 bases). This CDR3 spans 18 amino acids. V lost 0 bases and J lost 5, with 21 bases in between. In germline, CDR1 is SGDLS, CDR2 YYNGEE. The chain's CDR3 is CASSVAPAEGKFYQPQHF. The CDR3 DNA reads TGTGCCAGCAGCGTAGCCCCGGCGGAGGGGAAGTTTTATCAGCCCCAGCATTTT.

The V gene is TRBV4-1, the J gene TRBJ2-2; D tentatively reads TRBD1 or TRBD2 (5 bases each). Germline assignment: CDR1 MGHRA and CDR2 YSYEKL. Trimming stripped 5 bases from V and 4 bases from J, with 17 bases between. CDR3 length: 16 residues. CDR3 region: CASSEGSRETTGELFF. In DNA, the CDR3 is TGCGCCAGCAGCGAAGGAAGCAGGGAGACCACCGGGGAGCTGTTTTTT.

This chain joins TRBV6-1 and TRBJ1-4, with a tentative D call TRBD1 (6 bases). The CDR3 totals 14 residues. Per the germline V gene, CDR1 is MNHNS and CDR2 is SASEGT. V was pared by 3 bases and J by 8 bases, with 13 bases between. This chain's CDR3 is CASSDAGTSEKLFF. The CDR3, as DNA: TGTGCCAGCAGTGATGCTGGGACATCCGAAAAACTGTTTTTT.

The rearrangement joins TRBV10-3 to TRBJ2-7, with TRBD1 identical over 7 bases. The V gene end was trimmed by 3 bases and the J gene end by 4 bases; junction bases not matched to a gene: 6. Germline CDR1 is ENHRY and CDR2 is SYGVKD. The CDR3 totals 14 residues. The CDR3 nucleotides read TGTGCCATCAGTGAAACAGGGGTTCTATACGAGCAGTACTTC. This gives the protein CAISETGVLYEQYF.

The chain has TRBV4-3 and TRBJ1-1; D not certain. The ends were cut back, 4 bases at V and 4 bases at J, with 13 bases in the middle. Germline lookup yields CDR1 LGHNA and CDR2 YSLEER. The CDR3 spans 14 residues. CDR3 residues: CASSPNGLGTEAFF. For the CDR3, the DNA is TGCGCCAGCAGCCCTAACGGTTTGGGCACTGAAGCTTTCTTT.

This rearrangement joins TRBV10-3 to TRBJ1-1; a weak D match, TRBD1 (5 bases). The germline V gene encodes CDR1 ENHRY and CDR2 SYGVKD. V shed 4 bases and J shed 4 bases, with 10 bases lying between them. There are 13 residues in the CDR3. CDR3 sequence: CAISAEGATEAFF. As DNA, the CDR3 is TGTGCCATCAGTGCTGAAGGGGCCACTGAAGCTTTCTTT.

The chain links TRBV7-9 to TRBJ2-7; D call uncertain. V lost 4 bases, J lost 5 bases, and 12 bases lay in between. CDR1 is SEHNR and CDR2 is FQNEAQ in the germline V gene (reference sequence). The CDR3 is 13 amino acids. The CDR3 sequence: CASSSSNSDEQYF. The CDR3 DNA follows: TGTGCCAGCAGCTCCAGTAACAGCGACGAGCAGTACTTC.

The chain uses TRBV27 and TRBJ2-7; D possibly matches TRBD1 or TRBD2 (6 bases each). V lost 5 bases and J lost 4, with 15 bases in between. The CDR3 is made up of 14 amino acids. The V gene's germline CDR1 is MNHEY and CDR2 SMNVEV (reference sequence). The CDR3 coding sequence is TGTGCCAGCAGTACCTCGGGGGCGTTATACGAGCAGTACTTC. Protein: CASSTSGALYEQYF.

The chain couples TRBV7-9 to TRBJ2-5, with 11 positions matching TRBD1. This CDR3 contains 14 residues. With V trimmed by 5 bases and J by 4 bases, 3 bases remained unmatched. Per germline, CDR1 SEHNR and CDR2 FQNEAQ (reference sequence). The CDR3 region is CASSPDRGRETQYF. The CDR3 DNA is TGTGCCAGCAGCCCGGACAGGGGGCGAGAGACCCAGTACTTC.

V gene TRBV9 combines with J gene TRBJ2-3; D is unresolved. The germline V gene has CDR1 SGDLS and CDR2 YYNGEE. V shed 4 bases and J shed 3 bases, with 21 bases lying between them. CDR3 length: 17 residues. This CDR3 reads CASSLPAVGLETDTQYF. Written as DNA, the CDR3 is TGTGCCAGCAGCCTCCCGGCCGTGGGCCTCGAAACAGATACGCAGTATTTT.

This chain links TRBV7-9 with TRBJ1-2; 8 bases line up with TRBD1. The CDR3 is made up of 17 amino acids. In germline, CDR1 is SEHNR, CDR2 FQNEAQ (reference sequence). After removal of 2 bases from V and 8 bases from J, the junction contained 16 bases not matched to a gene. The DNA for the CDR3 is TGTGCCAGCAGCTTACCCCCTCACGGGCAGGGGGCGGGAGGCTACACCTTC. This encodes CASSLPPHGQGAGGYTF.

The chain uses TRBV29-1 and TRBJ1-1, with TRBD1 as a possible D gene (5 bases). The CDR3 sequence is 12 residues long. Germline V gene sequence: CDR1 SQVTM, CDR2 ANQGSEA. Trimming left V 7 bases short and J 1 base short, with 10 bases between. CDR3 sequence reads: CSARGENTEAFF. CDR3 nucleotide sequence: TGCAGCGCTCGGGGGGAGAACACTGAAGCTTTCTTT.

V and J are TRBV7-9 and TRBJ2-3; TRBD2 is a possible D gene (5 bases). Trimming left V 4 bases short and J 4 bases short, with 18 bases between. This CDR3 is 16 amino acids long. The V gene's germline CDR1 is SEHNR and CDR2 FQNEAQ (reference sequence). CDR3 in amino acids: CASSSSVDWRPDTQYF. CDR3 in DNA: TGTGCCAGCAGCTCTTCTGTGGACTGGCGGCCAGATACGCAGTATTTT.

CDR3: CASSATGARSPLHF. CDR3 nucleotide sequence: TGTGCCAGCAGCGCCACAGGGGCTCGGTCTCCCCTCCACTTT. The chain combines TRBV9 with TRBJ1-6; 7 bases align to TRBD1. The CDR3 length is 14 residues. Germline V CDR1 and CDR2: SGDLS, YYNGEE. J gave up 13 bases and V 3 bases, and 10 bases lay outside the gene matches.

This rearrangement joins TRBV6-5 to TRBJ1-5; D unclear. This CDR3 has 13 residues. Germline V gives CDR1 MNHEY, CDR2 SVGAGI. V was trimmed by 2 bases and J by 6 bases, leaving 8 bases between them. CDR3 bases: TGTGCCAGCAGTTACGCGGCATTTCAGCCCCAGCATTTT. Translated, it gives CASSYAAFQPQHF.

The chain's CDR3 is CASSLVGPREDTQYF. The CDR3 DNA follows: TGTGCCAGCAGCTTAGTCGGACCCCGGGAAGATACGCAGTATTTT. This chain connects TRBV7-9 to TRBJ2-3; maybe TRBD2 (5 bases). Germline V CDR1 and CDR2: SEHNR, FQNEAQ (reference sequence). The V end lost 1 base, the J end lost 5 bases, and 13 bases lay between the germline ends. The CDR3 runs to 15 residues.

Only a few counts were recorded for this clone. This chain links TRBV6-6 with TRBJ2-7, with 7 positions matching TRBD2. Germline V gene sequence: CDR1 MNHNY, CDR2 SVGAGI (reference sequence). Trimming removed 0 bases from V and 5 bases from J; junction bases left unmatched: 7. The CDR3 is 15 residues long. CDR3 protein: CASSYSPGGTHEQYF. The CDR3 bases are TGTGCCAGCAGTTACTCTCCGGGAGGCACCCACGAGCAGTACTTC.